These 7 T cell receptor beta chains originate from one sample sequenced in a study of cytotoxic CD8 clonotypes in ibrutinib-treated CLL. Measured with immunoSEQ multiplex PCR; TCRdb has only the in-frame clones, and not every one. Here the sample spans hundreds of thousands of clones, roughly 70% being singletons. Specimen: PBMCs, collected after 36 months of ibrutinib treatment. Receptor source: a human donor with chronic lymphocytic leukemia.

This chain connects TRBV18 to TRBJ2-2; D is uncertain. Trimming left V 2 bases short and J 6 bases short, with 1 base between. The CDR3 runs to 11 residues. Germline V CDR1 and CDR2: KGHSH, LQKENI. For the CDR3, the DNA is TGTGCCAGCTCACCATCCGGGGAGCTGTTTTTT. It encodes CASSPSGELFF.

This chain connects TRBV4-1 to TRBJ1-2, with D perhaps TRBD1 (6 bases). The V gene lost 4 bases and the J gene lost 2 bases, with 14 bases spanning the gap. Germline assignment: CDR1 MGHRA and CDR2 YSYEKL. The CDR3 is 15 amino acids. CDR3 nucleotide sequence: TGCGCCAGCAGCCCTTTCGGACAGAGAAACTATGGCTACACCTTC. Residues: CASSPFGQRNYGYTF.

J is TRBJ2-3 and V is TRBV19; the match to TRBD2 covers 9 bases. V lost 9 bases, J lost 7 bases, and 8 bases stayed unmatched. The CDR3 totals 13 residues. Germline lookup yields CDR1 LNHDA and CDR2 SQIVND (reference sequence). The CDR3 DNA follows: TGTGCCAGCAAGACTAGCGGCGCATATACGCAGTATTTT. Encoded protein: CASKTSGAYTQYF.

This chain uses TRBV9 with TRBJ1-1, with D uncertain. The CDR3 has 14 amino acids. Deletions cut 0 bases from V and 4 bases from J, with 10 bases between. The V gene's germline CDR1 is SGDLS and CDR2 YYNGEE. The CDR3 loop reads CASSVGTWATEAFF. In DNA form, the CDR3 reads TGTGCCAGCAGCGTAGGGACTTGGGCCACTGAAGCTTTCTTT.

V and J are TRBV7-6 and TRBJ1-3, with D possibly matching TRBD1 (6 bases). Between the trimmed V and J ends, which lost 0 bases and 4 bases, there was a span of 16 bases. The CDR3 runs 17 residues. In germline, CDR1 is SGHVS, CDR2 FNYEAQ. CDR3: CASSLAMLGGRGNTIYF. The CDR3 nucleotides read TGTGCCAGCAGCTTAGCGATGTTGGGGGGGCGCGGAAACACCATATATTTT.

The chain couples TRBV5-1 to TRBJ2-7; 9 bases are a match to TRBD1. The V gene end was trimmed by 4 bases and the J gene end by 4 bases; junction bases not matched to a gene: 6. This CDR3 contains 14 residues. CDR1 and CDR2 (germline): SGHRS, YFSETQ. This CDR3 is CASSRGQGFYEQYF. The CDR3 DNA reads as TGCGCCAGCAGCAGGGGACAGGGTTTTTACGAGCAGTACTTC.

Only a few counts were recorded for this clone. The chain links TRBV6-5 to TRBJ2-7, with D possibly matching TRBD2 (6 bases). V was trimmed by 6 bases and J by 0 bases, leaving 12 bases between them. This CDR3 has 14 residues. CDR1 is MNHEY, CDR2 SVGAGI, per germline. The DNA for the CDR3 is TGTGCCAGCAGACCAGCGGGTGTCTCCTACGAGCAGTACTTC. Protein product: CASRPAGVSYEQYF.